This T cell receptor (beta chain) is drawn from a study of shared clonotypes between healthy human individuals. Study results and caveats: An expected dependence of interdonor clonotype sharing on sequencing depth was noted.

The length of the CDR3 is 16 residues. Germline CDR1 is SGHRS and CDR2 is YFSETQ. Trimming cost V 4 bases and J 5 bases; bases outside gene matches: 6. Method: immunoSEQ multiplex PCR; TCRdb's copy keeps in-frame clones and lacks some. This sample has 1,400,000 or so clones, with 98% found just once. On this clone itself: The antigen is not known. Other DNA sequences in this sample translate to the same CDR3.

The sequence was obtained from a man aged 30 to 39 in good health. Sequenced sample: naive CD4+ T cells sorted from blood. The sample's subset: CD45RA+ positively selected. The chain couples TRBV5-1 to TRBJ2-5; 15 bases align to TRBD2. The CDR3, as DNA: TGCGCCAGCAGCCCTGGACTAGCGGGAGGGCAGGAGACCCAGTACTTC. This gives the protein CASSPGLAGGQETQYF.